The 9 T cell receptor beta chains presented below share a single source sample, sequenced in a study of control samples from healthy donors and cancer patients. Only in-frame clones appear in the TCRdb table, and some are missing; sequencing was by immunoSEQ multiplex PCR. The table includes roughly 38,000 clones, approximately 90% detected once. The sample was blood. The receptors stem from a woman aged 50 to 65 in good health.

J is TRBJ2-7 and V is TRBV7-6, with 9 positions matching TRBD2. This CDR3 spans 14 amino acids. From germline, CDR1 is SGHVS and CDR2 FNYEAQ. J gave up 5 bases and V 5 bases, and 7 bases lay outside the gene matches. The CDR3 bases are TGTGCCAGCAGCACAGTAGCGGGGGCACACGAGCAGTACTTC. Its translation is CASSTVAGAHEQYF. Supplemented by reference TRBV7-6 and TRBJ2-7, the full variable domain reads GAGVSQSPRYKVTKRGQDVALRCDPISGHVSLYWYRQALGQGPEFLTYFNYEAQQDKSGLPNDRFSAERPEGSISTLTIQRTEQRDSAMYRCASSTVAGAHEQYFGPGTRLTVT.

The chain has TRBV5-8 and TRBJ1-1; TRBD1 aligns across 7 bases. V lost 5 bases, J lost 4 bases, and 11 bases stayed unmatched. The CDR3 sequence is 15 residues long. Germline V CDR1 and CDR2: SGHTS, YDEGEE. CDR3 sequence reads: CASSKGTAISTEAFF. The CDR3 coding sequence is TGTGCCAGCAGTAAAGGGACAGCTATAAGCACTGAAGCTTTCTTT. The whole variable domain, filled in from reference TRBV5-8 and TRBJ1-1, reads EAGVTQSPTHLIKTRGQQATLRCSPISGHTSVYWYQQALGLGLQFLLWYDEGEERNRGNFPPRFSGRQFPNYSSELNVNALELEDSALYLCASSKGTAISTEAFFGQGTRLTVV.

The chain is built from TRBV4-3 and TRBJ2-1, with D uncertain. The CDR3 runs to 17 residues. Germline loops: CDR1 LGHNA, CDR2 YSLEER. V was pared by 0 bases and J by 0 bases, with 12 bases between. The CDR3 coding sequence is TGCGCCAGCAGCCAAGAACCCCGGCCGAGCTCCTACAATGAGCAGTTCTTC. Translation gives CASSQEPRPSSYNEQFF.

The CDR3 sequence is CASSGGRETQYF. CDR3 DNA sequence: TGTGCCAGTAGTGGGGGGAGGGAGACCCAGTACTTC. This chain uses TRBV19 with TRBJ2-5; D is possibly TRBD2 (6 bases). Germline V gene lookup returns CDR1 LNHDA and CDR2 SQIVND (reference sequence). V was cut by 5 bases and J by 5 bases, with 9 bases left in between. This CDR3 comprises 12 residues.

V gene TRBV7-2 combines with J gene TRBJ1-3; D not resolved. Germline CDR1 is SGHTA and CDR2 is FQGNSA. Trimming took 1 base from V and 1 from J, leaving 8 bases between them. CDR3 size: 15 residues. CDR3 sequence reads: CASSLDAGSGNTIYF. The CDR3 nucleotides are TGTGCCAGCAGCTTAGACGCCGGGTCTGGAAACACCATATATTTT. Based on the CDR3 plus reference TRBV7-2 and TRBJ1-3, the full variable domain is GAGVSQSPSNKVTEKGKDVELRCDPISGHTALYWYRQSLGQGLEFLIYFQGNSAPDKSGLPSDRFSAERTGGSVSTLTIQRTQQEDSAVYLCASSLDAGSGNTIYFGEGSWLTVV.

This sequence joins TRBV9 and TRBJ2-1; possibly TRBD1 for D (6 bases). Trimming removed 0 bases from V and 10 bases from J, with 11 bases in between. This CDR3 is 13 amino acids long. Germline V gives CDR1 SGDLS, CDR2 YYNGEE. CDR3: CASSVAGGGEQFF. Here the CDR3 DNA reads TGTGCCAGCAGCGTAGCTGGGGGCGGCGAGCAGTTCTTC.

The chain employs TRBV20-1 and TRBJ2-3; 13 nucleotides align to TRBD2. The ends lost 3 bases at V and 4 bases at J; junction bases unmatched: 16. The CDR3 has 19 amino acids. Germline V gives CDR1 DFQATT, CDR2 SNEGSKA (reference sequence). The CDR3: CSASPGLAGERGMPDTQYF. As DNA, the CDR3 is TGCAGTGCTAGTCCCGGACTAGCGGGGGAAAGAGGAATGCCAGATACGCAGTATTTT.

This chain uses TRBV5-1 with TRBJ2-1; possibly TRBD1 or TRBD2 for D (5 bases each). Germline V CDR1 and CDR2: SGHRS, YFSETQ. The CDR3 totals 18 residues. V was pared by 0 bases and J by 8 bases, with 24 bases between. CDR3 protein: CASSLARASRTARYEQFF. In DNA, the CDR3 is TGCGCCAGCAGCTTGGCCAGGGCTAGCCGGACCGCTCGCTATGAGCAGTTCTTC. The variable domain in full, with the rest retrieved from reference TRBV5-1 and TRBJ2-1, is KAGVTQTPRYLIKTRGQQVTLSCSPISGHRSVSWYQQTPGQGLQFLFEYFSETQRNKGNFPGRFSGRQFSNSRSEMNVSTLELGDSALYLCASSLARASRTARYEQFFGPGTRLTVL.

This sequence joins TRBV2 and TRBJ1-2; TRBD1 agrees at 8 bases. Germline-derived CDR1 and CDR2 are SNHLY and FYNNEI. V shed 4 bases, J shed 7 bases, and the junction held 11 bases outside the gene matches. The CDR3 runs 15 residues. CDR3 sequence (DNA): TGTGCCAGCAGTGTCCGGACAGGGCAAACGGGTGGCTACACCTTC. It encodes CASSVRTGQTGGYTF.